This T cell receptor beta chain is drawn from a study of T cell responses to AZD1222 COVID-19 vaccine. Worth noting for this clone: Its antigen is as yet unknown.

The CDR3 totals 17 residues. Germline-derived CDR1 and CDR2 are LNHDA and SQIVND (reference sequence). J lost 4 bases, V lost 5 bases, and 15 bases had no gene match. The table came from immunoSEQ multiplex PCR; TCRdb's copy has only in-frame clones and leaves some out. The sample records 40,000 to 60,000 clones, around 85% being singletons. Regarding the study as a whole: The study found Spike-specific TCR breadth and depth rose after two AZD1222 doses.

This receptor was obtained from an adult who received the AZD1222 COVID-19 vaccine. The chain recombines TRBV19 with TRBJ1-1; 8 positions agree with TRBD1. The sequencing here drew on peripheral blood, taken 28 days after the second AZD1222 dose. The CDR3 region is CASSGVRTGPRSTEAFF. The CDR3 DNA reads TGTGCCAGTAGTGGGGTCAGGACAGGGCCACGGAGCACTGAAGCTTTCTTT.